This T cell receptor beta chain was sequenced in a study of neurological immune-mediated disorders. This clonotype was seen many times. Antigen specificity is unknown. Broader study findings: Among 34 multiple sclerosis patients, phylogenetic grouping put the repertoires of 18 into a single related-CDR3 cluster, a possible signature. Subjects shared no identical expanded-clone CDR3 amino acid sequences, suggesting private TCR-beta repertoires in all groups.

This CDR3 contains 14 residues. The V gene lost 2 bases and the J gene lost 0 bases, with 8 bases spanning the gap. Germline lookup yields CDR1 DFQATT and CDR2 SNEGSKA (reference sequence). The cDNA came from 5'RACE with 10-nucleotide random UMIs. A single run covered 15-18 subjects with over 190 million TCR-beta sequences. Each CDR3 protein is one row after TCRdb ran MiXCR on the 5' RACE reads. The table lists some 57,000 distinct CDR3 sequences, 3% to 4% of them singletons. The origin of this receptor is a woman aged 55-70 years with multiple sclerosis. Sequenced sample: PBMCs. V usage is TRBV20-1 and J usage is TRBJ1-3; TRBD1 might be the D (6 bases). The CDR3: CSARRDNSGNTIYF. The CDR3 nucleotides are TGCAGTGCTAGACGGGACAACTCTGGAAACACCATATATTTT.